The T cell receptor (beta chain) described here comes from a study of spatial heterogeneity in lung cancer. For the study at large: Raw reads contained each unique TCR and UMI combination more than ten times on average.

The CDR3 extends over 15 amino acids. CDR1 is MDHEN and CDR2 is SYDVKM in the germline V gene. After removal of 2 bases from V and 3 bases from J, the junction contained 6 bases not matched to a gene. This clonotype was recorded many times. This beta chain came through as a stray read in a library set up for alpha chains, and its size says little. Stated time point: sample taken at primary tumor resection. In each case, whole RNA from tumor, nontumor lung or frozen PBMC was sequenced unsorted. The library protocol tagged each TCR cDNA with a unique molecular identifier. TCRdb re-called the 5' RACE reads with MiXCR, one entry per CDR3 protein. The sample has more than 2,500 distinct CDR3 sequences, less than 3.5% seen once.

Sequences were derived from lung tissue, sampled at surgery. This chain uses TRBV28 with TRBJ1-1; TRBD1 agrees at 7 bases. This receptor was taken from a human donor with early-stage non-small cell lung cancer. CDR3 coding DNA: TGTGCCAGCAGTTTAAACCCAACAGGGGACACTGAAGCTTTCTTT. Its translation: CASSLNPTGDTEAFF.